This paragraph covers one T cell receptor (beta chain) sequence. Methods used by the authors: Cell counts per sample came from amplifying reference gene primers. This table comes from immunoSEQ multiplex PCR, and its TCRdb copy is limited to in-frame clones, with some not included. That table supplies the V and J calls and clone size; D and trimming were determined from the DNA. The sample lists more than 50,000 clones, 65% to 85% occurring once. This entry belongs to a study of blood T cell repertoires in COVID-19. Study-level information: The samples span acute and convalescent COVID-19 from the United States, Italy and Spain. In each case, the material was cDNA or gDNA derived from T cells, B-cell-depleted T cells, or PBMCs.

The TCR originated in a man aged 65-85 years with active or convalescent COVID-19. The sample was peripheral blood.

CDR3 in DNA: TGTGCCAGCAGCTTAGGAACGGCAGGCGGGAACTATGGCTACACCTTC. Protein: CASSLGTAGGNYGYTF. The chain joins TRBV7-9 to TRBJ1-2; D remains unclear. CDR1 is SEHNR and CDR2 is FQNEAQ in the germline V gene (reference sequence). The ends were cut back, 1 base at V and 2 bases at J, with 14 bases in the middle. There are 16 residues in the CDR3.